The source of this TCR beta chain is a study of molecular identifiers for immune sequencing clone quantification. Study-wide background: Replicate RNA from roughly 21,000 or 96,000 naive CD8 T cells formed five aliquots; four were sequenced. Overall study findings and caveats: Clones with over 20 RNA copies captured over 99% of effector molecules but under 1% of naive ones. Researchers reportedly could pick up spiked Jurkat TCR RNA from one cell mixed into over 900,000 naive cells.

The CDR3 spans 15 residues. Bulk TCR library preparation followed previously described methods with listed TCR primers. TCRdb reprocessed the PCR reads via MiXCR and lists one record per CDR3 protein. This sample has some 100,000 distinct CDR3 sequences, with roughly 38% found just once. Concerning this clonotype: Its antigen is not identified.

The TCR comes from a human donor in good health. Some libraries in this study had Jurkat cell RNA spiked in. The sequenced sample consisted of naive CD8+ T cells from blood, with Jurkat cell RNA spiked in. Stated subset: FACS-sorted CD8+CD4-CCR7+CD45RA+ naive T cells. The chain couples TRBV21-1 to TRBJ2-1; the table's TRBD2 call for D was not verified on the DNA. TRBV21-1 corresponds to a pseudogene. For the CDR3, the DNA is TGTGCCAGCAGCAAAGGAGGGTCCGGGTTCAATGAGCAGTTCTTC. Translated, it gives CASSKGGSGFNEQFF.